This is a list of T cell receptor beta chains from one sample in a study of Graves' ophthalmopathy and Graves' hyperthyroidism. Each CDR3 protein gets one entry after TCRdb re-called the multiplex PCR reads with MiXCR. This sample yields 560,000 or so distinct CDR3 sequences, of which about 40% are seen a single time; about 4% belongs to the top ten. Sequenced sample: peripheral blood or thyroid tissue (not recorded which). The source is an adult man with Graves' hyperthyroidism. Each CDR3 is given with its conserved first and last residue. The D gene is left open where the match is weak. Clone size is given for some rows only: seen once, a few or many times, or a class if the clone is expanded.

clone_size: .; v_call: TRBV25-1; j_call: TRBJ1-5; d_call: .; cdr3_nt: TGTGCCAGCAGTTTGGTGGACTTTAGCAATCAGCCCCAGCATTTT; cdr3_aa: CASSLVDFSNQPQHF
clone_size: many; v_call: TRBV2; j_call: TRBJ2-2; d_call: .; cdr3_nt: TGTGCCATCGGTACAGGGACGTCCAACACCGGGGAGCTGTTTTTT; cdr3_aa: CAIGTGTSNTGELFF
clone_size: many; v_call: TRBV2; j_call: TRBJ1-5; d_call: TRBD1; cdr3_nt: TGTGCCAGCAGAGCTGACAGGGACTACGATCAGCCCCAGCATTTT; cdr3_aa: CASRADRDYDQPQHF
clone_size: .; v_call: TRBV7-3; j_call: TRBJ1-5; d_call: .; cdr3_nt: .; cdr3_aa: CASSLGTGVSGTDTQYFGPGTRHF
clone_size: many; v_call: TRBV6-5; j_call: TRBJ2-5; d_call: .; cdr3_nt: TGTGCCAGCAGTTACTCGAAGGGGACCCAGTACTTC; cdr3_aa: CASSYSKGTQYF
clone_size: few; v_call: TRBV27; j_call: TRBJ2-7; d_call: .; cdr3_nt: TGTGCCAGCAGGTTTGGTCATTCCTACGAGCAGTACTTC; cdr3_aa: CASRFGHSYEQYF
clone_size: .; v_call: TRBV7-2; j_call: TRBJ1-5; d_call: TRBD1; cdr3_nt: TGTGCCAGCAGCTCCCCCGGGACAGGGGTTCAGCCCCAGCATTTT; cdr3_aa: CASSSPGTGVQPQHF
clone_size: .; v_call: TRBV7-9; j_call: TRBJ2-7; d_call: .; cdr3_nt: TGTGCCAGCACCCTTGGGGGTTACGAGCAGTACTTC; cdr3_aa: CASTLGGYEQYF
clone_size: many; v_call: TRBV7-2; j_call: TRBJ2-2; d_call: .; cdr3_nt: TGTGCCAGCAGCCCCAGACCACAGGGACCAACGGTCGCCGGGGAGCTGTTTTTT; cdr3_aa: CASSPRPQGPTVAGELFF
clone_size: once; v_call: TRBV7-9; j_call: TRBJ1-1; d_call: .; cdr3_nt: TGTGCCAGCAGCCAAGACCCTAGCGGGGGCGAGGACACTGAAGCTTTCTTT; cdr3_aa: CASSQDPSGGEDTEAFF
clone_size: once; v_call: TRBV24-1; j_call: TRBJ2-7; d_call: TRBD2; cdr3_nt: TGTGCCACCAGTGACTTTCGCGGGAGTTCGAACAATGAGCAGTACTTC; cdr3_aa: CATSDFRGSSNNEQYF
clone_size: few; v_call: TRBV2; j_call: TRBJ2-5; d_call: TRBD1; cdr3_nt: TGTGCCAGCAGTACGGGACAGGGCTTTGGAGAGACCCAGTACTTC; cdr3_aa: CASSTGQGFGETQYF
clone_size: .; v_call: TRBV18; j_call: TRBJ2-5; d_call: .; cdr3_nt: TGTGCCAGCTCACCACCTAGAGCGGAAAGAGAGACCCAGTACTTC; cdr3_aa: CASSPPRAERETQYF
clone_size: many; v_call: TRBV5-1; j_call: TRBJ1-6; d_call: .; cdr3_nt: TGCGCCAGCAGCTTGGGAACCGGGGGGGTCAATTCACCCCTCCACTTT; cdr3_aa: CASSLGTGGVNSPLHF
clone_size: many; v_call: TRBV9; j_call: TRBJ2-2; d_call: TRBD1; cdr3_nt: TGTGCCAGCAGCGTACAGGGGGACACCGGGGAGCTGTTTTTT; cdr3_aa: CASSVQGDTGELFF
clone_size: many; v_call: TRBV7-8; j_call: TRBJ1-2; d_call: .; cdr3_nt: TGTGCCAGCAGCTCGGATCGTACGAATGGCTACACCTTC; cdr3_aa: CASSSDRTNGYTF
clone_size: .; v_call: TRBV7-2; j_call: TRBJ2-5; d_call: .; cdr3_nt: TGTGCCGGCAGCTTAGGGACATTGTACCGAGAGACCCAGTACTTC; cdr3_aa: CAGSLGTLYRETQYF
clone_size: .; v_call: TRBV10-3; j_call: TRBJ2-3; d_call: TRBD2; cdr3_nt: TGTGCCATCAGTGCGGGGACTAGCGGGAGTGTGAATACGCAGTATTTT; cdr3_aa: CAISAGTSGSVNTQYF
clone_size: .; v_call: TRBV12-3/TRBV12-4; j_call: TRBJ2-7; d_call: .; cdr3_nt: TGTGCCAGCAGTTTTCGGGAACCCAAGGGGGATACGCAGTACTTC; cdr3_aa: CASSFREPKGDTQYF
clone_size: many; v_call: TRBV6-6; j_call: TRBJ1-1; d_call: TRBD1; cdr3_nt: TGTGCCAGCAGTTACCCCACAGGGGCGGGGAACACTGAAGCTTTCTTT; cdr3_aa: CASSYPTGAGNTEAFF
clone_size: .; v_call: TRBV15; j_call: TRBJ2-7; d_call: TRBD2; cdr3_nt: TGTGCCACCAGCAGATCGACTAGCGGGGGGGAGCAGTACTTC; cdr3_aa: CATSRSTSGGEQYF
clone_size: .; v_call: TRBV7-6; j_call: TRBJ2-1; d_call: TRBD1; cdr3_nt: TGTGCCAGCAGCTTTGACAGGGGGCACGAGCAGTTCTTC; cdr3_aa: CASSFDRGHEQFF
clone_size: .; v_call: TRBV24-1; j_call: TRBJ2-7; d_call: .; cdr3_nt: TGTGCCACCAGTGATTCCGGGAGCTCCTACGAGCAGTACTTC; cdr3_aa: CATSDSGSSYEQYF
clone_size: .; v_call: TRBV7-2; j_call: TRBJ2-5; d_call: TRBD1; cdr3_nt: TGTGCCAGCAGCCGACAGGGGGCCAAAGAGACCCAGTACTTC; cdr3_aa: CASSRQGAKETQYF